Reported below is one TCR beta chain. Its antigen is not identified. Breast cancer patients provided tissue from their axillary draining lymph nodes. This entry is derived from a study of breast tumors, draining lymph nodes, adjacent tissues. Study-wide results and limits: Tumor and nontumor repertoires were significantly more similar in luminal-like than in basal-like breast cancer. Data fit most tumor T cells coming from lymph node, expanding in tumor.

V was clipped by 3 bases and J by 0 bases, with 18 bases between them. This CDR3 comprises 18 residues. The V gene's germline CDR1 is DFQATT and CDR2 SNEGSKA (reference sequence). One entry per CDR3 protein results from TCRdb running MiXCR on the multiplex PCR reads. This table has about 270,000 distinct CDR3 sequences, over 30% appearing once. This clonotype was sampled from a female donor with breast cancer. Some clones in this sample may be carry-over from other donors' samples. The chain combines TRBV20-1 with TRBJ2-6; D possibly corresponds to TRBD1 (5 bases). Sequencing was done on a sample of axillary lymph node tissue. CDR3: CSASGAPILSSGANVLTF. For the CDR3, the DNA is TGCAGTGCTAGTGGGGCCCCGATCCTAAGCTCTGGGGCCAACGTCCTGACTTTC.